This TCR beta chain was sequenced in a study of spatial heterogeneity in lung cancer. Study-wide points: The numbers of ubiquitous and regional expanded TCRs correlated with ubiquitous and regional nonsynonymous mutations, respectively. Tumor mutation count correlated with how many alpha and beta TCRs expanded intratumorally.

Individual TCR cDNA molecules each bore their own unique molecular identifier. TCRdb processed the 5' RACE reads anew with MiXCR; each CDR3 protein has one entry. The profile shows 7,500 to 10,000 distinct CDR3 sequences, over 11% of them singletons. As for time point: sample taken at primary tumor resection. Sequencing covered unsorted whole RNA taken from tumor, nontumor lung or frozen PBMC. CDR3 length equals 14 residues. Germline-derived CDR1 and CDR2 are SGHRS and YFSETQ. Trimming shortened V by 4 bases and J by 1 base, and 11 bases separated the two germline ends. This clonotype is medium-sized (0.01 to 0.1%) by share. Antigen unknown. The library was prepared for alpha chains; this beta chain is a stray read, so its frequency means little.

V and J are TRBV5-1 and TRBJ1-1, with TRBD1 as a possible D gene (5 bases). Source: lung tumor tissue, taken at surgery. The clonotype comes from a male donor with early-stage non-small cell lung cancer. CDR3 nucleotide sequence: TGCGCCAGCAGCAAGGGGTCGGGGAACACTGAAGCTTTCTTT. It is translated as CASSKGSGNTEAFF.